This T cell receptor beta chain was identified during a study of T cell changes during pregnancy in multiple sclerosis. Sequencing used immunoSEQ multiplex PCR; TCRdb keeps in-frame clones, though not all of them. The profile shows 75,000 to 95,000 clones, more than 85% of them singletons. The CDR3 contains 13 residues. V was shortened by 2 bases and J by 5 bases, with 6 bases between the two germline ends. Looked up from germline, CDR1 is MNHEY and CDR2 is SMNVEV (reference sequence). This chain uses TRBV27 with TRBJ2-2, with D hard to call. The sequence was collected from a female donor with multiple sclerosis, enrolled in a pregnancy study. Sequencing was performed on peripheral blood, taken in the first trimester of pregnancy. CDR3 region: CASSLRATGELFF. CDR3 coding DNA: TGTGCCAGCAGTTTAAGAGCTACCGGGGAGCTGTTTTTT.